The 26 T cell receptor beta chains reported below all come from one sample, sequenced in a study of T-cell memory formation after mild COVID-19. TCRdb independently ran MiXCR on the 5' RACE reads; one entry per CDR3 protein. Of around 420,000 distinct CDR3 sequences detected, approximately 24% appear once; the ten largest clones hold around 8.8%. The sample consisted of PBMCs or a T cell subset sorted from them (not recorded which). Source of these receptors: an adult woman who had mild COVID-19 (a few samples of this study predate the infection). Cell type and time point are not known.

This clonotype was observed a few times. The rearrangement joins TRBV15 to TRBJ2-2; D may be TRBD2 (7 bases). The V and J ends lost 8 bases and 4 bases respectively, with 17 bases between them. This CDR3 has 15 residues. CDR1 and CDR2 from the germline V gene are LNHNV and YYDKDF (reference sequence). The CDR3 nucleotides read TGTGCCACCGGTAGGGGGGGGGCGAGCACCGGGGAGCTGTTTTTT. Protein sequence: CATGRGGASTGELFF.

This chain joins TRBV12-3 or TRBV12-4 and TRBJ1-2; 7 nucleotides line up with TRBD1. CDR3 length equals 12 residues. Losses at the gene ends were 5 bases for V and 5 bases for J; bases not matched to a gene: 2. The CDR3 nucleotides are TGTGCCAGCAGTACGACAGGGTATGGCTACACCTTC. Its translation is CASSTTGYGYTF.

The V and J genes are TRBV4-1 and TRBJ2-7, with 8 bases aligning to TRBD2. This CDR3 has 13 residues. The germline V gene encodes CDR1 MGHRA and CDR2 YSYEKL. V shed 1 base and J 12 bases; nucleotides not matched to a gene: 8. CDR3 bases: TGCGCCAGCAGCCAAGCCAGCGGGGGATCGCCGTACTTC. It codes for CASSQASGGSPYF.

The DNA of the CDR3 is TGTGCCAGCAGCTTAGTAGCGGGACAGGATTACTATGGCTACACCTTC. Translated: CASSLVAGQDYYGYTF. V gene TRBV7-9 combines with J gene TRBJ1-2, with TRBD1 identical over 8 bases. Unmatched junction bases numbered 7, after V lost 1 base and J lost 3 bases. The CDR3 contains 16 residues. Per germline, CDR1 SEHNR and CDR2 FQNEAQ (reference sequence).

The CDR3: CSVANYEQYF. The CDR3 DNA follows: TGCAGCGTGGCTAACTACGAGCAGTACTTC. The V and J genes are TRBV29-1 and TRBJ2-7; D remains ambiguous. This CDR3 is built from 10 residues. Trimming shortened V by 6 bases and J by 3 bases, and 6 bases separated the two germline ends. CDR1 is SQVTM and CDR2 is ANQGSEA in the germline V gene.

For this clonotype: Sequence at one end of the junction differs from germline and may be a read error. The chain joins TRBV11-2 to TRBJ2-7, with D perhaps TRBD1 (5 bases). This CDR3 contains 15 residues. Germline lookup yields CDR1 SGHAT and CDR2 FQNNGV. The CDR3 loop reads CASSVDSRSSYEQYF. As DNA, the CDR3 is TGTGCCAGCAGCGTAGACAGTAGGAGCTCCTACGAGCAGTACTTC.

This clonotype was counted between two and nine times. The chain is built from TRBV5-1 and TRBJ2-1; either TRBD1 or TRBD2 may fit D (5 bases each). Trimming left V 1 base short and J 6 bases short, with 11 bases between. There are 14 residues in the CDR3. Germline V gene data show CDR1 as SGHRS and CDR2 as YFSETQ. CDR3 protein: CASSLNVGGNEQFF. CDR3 coding DNA: TGCGCCAGCAGCTTGAATGTTGGGGGCAATGAGCAGTTCTTC. The full variable domain, with the rest looked up from reference TRBV5-1 and TRBJ2-1, is KAGVTQTPRYLIKTRGQQVTLSCSPISGHRSVSWYQQTPGQGLQFLFEYFSETQRNKGNFPGRFSGRQFSNSRSEMNVSTLELGDSALYLCASSLNVGGNEQFFGPGTRLTVL.

V and J are TRBV7-6 and TRBJ2-7, with D possibly matching TRBD2 (5 bases). The CDR3 is 14 residues long. Germline V lookup: CDR1 SGHVS, CDR2 FNYEAQ. Trimming cost V 4 bases and J 3 bases, with 13 bases left between them. The CDR3, as DNA: TGTGCCAGCAGCTCCCGGTGGGGAGACTACGAGCAGTACTTC. Encoded protein: CASSSRWGDYEQYF.

The rearrangement links TRBV9 to TRBJ2-7; 8 bases map to TRBD1. Looked up from germline, CDR1 is SGDLS and CDR2 is YYNGEE. The CDR3 extends over 17 amino acids. V was clipped by 4 bases and J by 3 bases; unmatched bases: 15. CDR3 sequence reads: CASSSGGDRGWDYEQYF. The CDR3 nucleotides read TGTGCCAGCAGCTCCGGGGGCGACAGGGGTTGGGACTACGAGCAGTACTTC.

The chain combines TRBV9 with TRBJ2-3; D possibly uses TRBD1 or TRBD2 (7 bases each). V lost 2 bases to trimming and J lost 0 bases, with 13 bases between them. Germline CDR1 SGDLS, CDR2 YYNGEE. The CDR3 length is 16 residues. In nucleotides, the CDR3 is TGTGCCAGCAGCGTCAGGGGGGGTTCTAGCACAGATACGCAGTATTTT. It translates to CASSVRGGSSTDTQYF.

The rearrangement links TRBV20-1 to TRBJ2-5, with no clear D. Trimming stripped 2 bases from V and 6 bases from J, with 13 bases between. The CDR3 covers 13 residues. CDR1 is DFQATT and CDR2 is SNEGSKA in the germline V gene (reference sequence). The CDR3 reads CSARRGRLKTQYF. Written as DNA, the CDR3 is TGCAGTGCTAGAAGAGGCCGCTTGAAGACCCAGTACTTC.

This clonotype was recorded once. The genes are TRBV24-1 and TRBJ1-1; the D is unclear. Trimming took off 5 bases at V and 0 bases at J, with 6 bases between the two ends. Per the germline V gene, CDR1 is KGHDR and CDR2 is SFDVKD. The CDR3 is made up of 13 amino acids. The CDR3 here is CATSGQMNTEAFF. CDR3 nucleotides: TGTGCCACCAGTGGGCAGATGAACACTGAAGCTTTCTTT.

This clonotype was detected only a few times. The rearrangement joins TRBV20-1 to TRBJ2-3; 8 bases map to TRBD1. V lost 2 bases and J lost 1; bases outside the gene matches: 2. The CDR3 loop spans 14 amino acids. CDR1 and CDR2 from the germline V gene are DFQATT and SNEGSKA (reference sequence). This CDR3 is CSARQGAGTDTQYF. CDR3 DNA sequence: TGCAGTGCTAGACAGGGGGCTGGCACAGATACGCAGTATTTT.

The V call is TRBV6-6, the J call TRBJ1-3, with unresolved D. This CDR3 region has 16 residues. The germline gives CDR1 MNHNY, CDR2 SVGAGI (reference sequence). V dropped 5 bases and J dropped 1 base, with 15 bases sitting between them. The CDR3 spells CASSPVARVSGNTIYF. CDR3 DNA: TGTGCCAGCAGTCCTGTCGCGCGGGTGTCTGGAAACACCATATATTTT.

This clonotype came up a few times. The J gene is TRBJ1-5, the V gene TRBV12-3 or TRBV12-4; D unresolved. Trimming stripped 0 bases from V and 7 bases from J, with 10 bases between. The CDR3 consists of 14 residues. The CDR3 loop reads CASSLARRSQPQHF. The CDR3 nucleotides read TGTGCCAGCAGTTTAGCCCGTCGTTCCCAGCCCCAGCATTTT.

The gene calls are TRBV2 and TRBJ2-7, with D perhaps matching TRBD1 (6 bases). The germline V gene has CDR1 SNHLY and CDR2 FYNNEI. The CDR3 totals 16 residues. Trimming took off 1 base at V and 4 bases at J, with 17 bases between the two ends. CDR3 in DNA: TGTGCCAGCAGTGAAGGGGGGACAAAGCAGCGGTACGAGCAGTACTTC. Protein sequence: CASSEGGTKQRYEQYF.

This clonotype has more than one count but fewer than ten. This rearrangement joins TRBV30 to TRBJ2-1; possibly TRBD2 for D (5 bases). The CDR3 loop spans 13 amino acids. V was cut by 1 base and J by 4 bases, with 8 bases left in between. From germline, CDR1 is GTSNPN and CDR2 SVGIG (reference sequence). This CDR3 reads CAWSGGGYNEQFF. The DNA of the CDR3 is TGTGCCTGGAGTGGAGGAGGATACAATGAGCAGTTCTTC.

In this sample, this clonotype turned up a few times. The rearrangement joins TRBV11-2 to TRBJ1-3; D unresolved. This CDR3 has 14 amino acids. In germline, CDR1 is SGHAT, CDR2 FQNNGV. Trimming removed 3 bases from V and 8 bases from J, with 14 bases in between. The CDR3 nucleotides are TGTGCCAGCAGCTTCGAGGCGATGGCTGACACCATATATTTT. It codes for CASSFEAMADTIYF. Full variable domain (rest looked up from reference TRBV11-2 and TRBJ1-3): EAGVAQSPRYKIIEKRQSVAFWCNPISGHATLYWYQQILGQGPKLLIQFQNNGVVDDSQLPKDRFSAERLKGVDSTLKIQPAKLEDSAVYLCASSFEAMADTIYFGEGSWLTVV.

CDR3 bases: TGTGCCACCAGCAGAGTTCTGGGGGTTGGCTCCTACGAGCAGTACTTC. This encodes CATSRVLGVGSYEQYF. The chain couples TRBV15 to TRBJ2-7; either TRBD1 or TRBD2 may fit D (5 bases each). Germline V lookup: CDR1 LNHNV, CDR2 YYDKDF (reference sequence). The V gene lost 1 base and the J gene lost 0 bases, with 13 bases spanning the gap. The CDR3 has 16 residues.

This clonotype was observed a handful of times. V and J are TRBV27 and TRBJ2-3, with a weak D call TRBD1 (5 bases). The germline V gene encodes CDR1 MNHEY and CDR2 SMNVEV (reference sequence). V was clipped by 1 base and J by 3 bases, with 11 bases between them. This CDR3 is 15 amino acids long. The CDR3 reads CASSLWGRPTDTQYF. Written as DNA, the CDR3 is TGTGCCAGCAGTTTATGGGGCAGGCCGACAGATACGCAGTATTTT.

V usage is TRBV20-1 and J usage is TRBJ2-7; TRBD2 matches 9 bases. The germline V gene has CDR1 DFQATT and CDR2 SNEGSKA (reference sequence). V was pared by 6 bases and J by 2 bases, with 23 bases of the junction left unmatched. The CDR3 contains 19 residues. This CDR3 reads CSAYNAIGTSYSPPYEQYF. CDR3 nucleotides: TGCAGTGCATACAACGCCATCGGGACTAGCTATTCCCCACCCTACGAGCAGTACTTC.

A few counts support this clonotype. The V and J genes are TRBV3-1 and TRBJ2-7, with D unresolved. Germline lookup yields CDR1 LGHDT and CDR2 YNNKEL (reference sequence). V was pared by 3 bases and J by 6 bases, with 9 bases between. This CDR3 is 12 amino acids long. CDR3 coding DNA: TGTGCCAGCAGCCAGAGGCAGGCCGAGCAGTACTTC. It translates to CASSQRQAEQYF.

There are a few counts of this clonotype. The chain employs TRBV7-6 and TRBJ1-2, with D uncertain. CDR1 and CDR2 from the germline V gene are SGHVS and FNYEAQ. The CDR3 is 14 amino acids. Trimming removed 6 bases from V and 2 bases from J, with 13 bases in between. CDR3 nucleotide sequence: TGTGCCAGCAGTCGCACCGAGACCAACTATGGCTACACCTTC. This sequence encodes CASSRTETNYGYTF.

This clonotype was picked up a small number of times. This chain connects TRBV20-1 to TRBJ1-1, with D possibly TRBD1 on 5 matching bases. The CDR3 has 16 amino acids. V lost 4 bases and J lost 1, with 19 bases in between. Germline CDR1 reads DFQATT; CDR2 reads SNEGSKA (reference sequence). The CDR3 nucleotides read TGCAGTGCTACCGCCTGGGGGGTCGGGGCGAACACTGAAGCTTTCTTT. It is translated as CSATAWGVGANTEAFF.

This clonotype was observed a handful of times. An end of the junction differs from the germline gene, which may be a read error. The CDR3 region has the DNA TGCAGTGCCGATAGCGGAGTCACCTACGAGCAGTGCTTC. Amino acid sequence: CSADSGVTYEQCF. V gene TRBV20-1 combines with J gene TRBJ2-7; D is perhaps TRBD2 (6 bases). Germline CDR1 DFQATT, CDR2 SNEGSKA (reference sequence). This CDR3 is built from 13 residues.

This clonotype has only a few counts. This rearrangement joins TRBV12-3 or TRBV12-4 to TRBJ2-2; no reliable D call. The CDR3 loop spans 13 amino acids. V was clipped by 5 bases and J by 6 bases, with 10 bases between them. The CDR3 nucleotides read TGTGCCAGCAGTCCCGCTGGGGCCGGGGAGCTGTTTTTT. Translating it yields CASSPAGAGELFF.